What follows describes a single T cell receptor (beta chain). Its antigen target is currently unknown. The record has no base qualities; no much larger clone is one base away. These data are taken from a study of memory CD8 T cells in hepatitis C reinfection (dated by TCRdb to about 2017). Concerning the study at large: Of the five donors, three spontaneously resolved two consecutive HCV infections, and two cleared a primary infection but developed chronic infection after reinfection. A case counted as HCV reinfection when an HCV RNA test came back positive after two negative tests taken at least 60 days apart. Peak reinfection samples were taken from 3 to 8 weeks after reinfection was detected. The study tracked the TCR beta repertoire of virus-specific CD8 T cells longitudinally across an HCV reinfection episode in several donors. Several reinfection cases with stored pre-reinfection samples were identified between the late 2000s and the early 2010s. In the reinfection study, participants with a resolved prior HCV infection were followed up every 3 months. Previously published longitudinal data on tetramer+ CD8 T cell frequency were used to select the peak reinfection time point. Points the paper makes about the study in general: Because the study included only a handful of donors, definitive conclusions about public clonotypes linked to secondary clearance could not be reached.

The time point label, read with the paper, signifies: peak reinfection, 3 to 8 weeks after reinfection detection. Sorted cells were sequenced directly ex vivo, with no in vitro expansion before TCR sequencing. Donors were people who inject drugs enrolled in the Montreal Acute Hepatitis C Cohort Study (HEPCO) in Canada. As controls, total naive CD8 T cells were sorted as viable CD3+ CD8+ CD45RO- cells from a couple of donors at all three reinfection time points. Before sorting, cryopreserved peripheral blood mononuclear cells were thawed and CD8 T cells were purified from those thawed cells. Negative selection with the MACS CD8+ T cell Isolation Kit was used to enrich CD8 T cells. Cell sorting was done on a BD FACSAria II sorter with FACSDiva software, and data were analyzed with FlowJo. The library was built by means of the immunoSEQ multiplex PCR assay. Genomic DNA was extracted from the sorted cells, and Adaptive Biotechnologies' automated high-throughput method was used to sequence the TCR beta V, D and J regions. A two-step, bias-controlled multiplex PCR was used to amplify the CDR3 regions. An Illumina instrument was used to sequence the amplified TCR beta libraries. The authors' pipeline ran thus. Demultiplexed reads were processed to reduce amplification and sequencing bias, and CDR3 sequences were assigned to gene families using the IMGT database. ImmunoSEQ software version 2.0 was used to analyze the repertoire data. Clonotype lists were filtered to remove out-of-frame sequences and sequences containing stop codons in the CDR3. Clonotypes with a frequency below 0.01% were excluded because such low-frequency clonotypes corresponded to less than one cell. Richness was computed as observed richness divided by input cell number, and evenness as Shannon entropy divided by log observed richness. To measure repertoire diversity and how similar the repertoire was between time points, Simpson diversity and Morisita-Horn overlap indices were applied. Clonotypes were grouped as dominant (>1%), sub-dominant (0.5-0.99%), low abundance (0.1-0.49%) or lowest abundance (<0.1%). The germline index was obtained by subtracting total nucleotide additions from total CDR3 length and then dividing the result by total CDR3 length. TCRdb carries this immuneACCESS record with in-frame sequences only. Its versions omit some clonotypes, under half of them owing to an unresolved V gene in the studies checked, with the rest unexplained. V, J and clone size derive from that table, while D and trimming were established from the DNA sequence. The sample data list roughly 43,000 clones, and over 75% of these were observed just once. Together, the top ten hold approximately 1.2% of the sample.

The sample taken for sequencing was naive CD8+ T cells sorted from blood. In the paper's terms, the cell subset or site label means: total naive CD8+CD45RO- T cells. The receptor's source is a young man with hepatitis C virus infection.

The CDR3 loop reads CASSFDRVGNTIYF. The DNA is as follows: TGTGCCAGCAGCTTCGACAGGGTTGGAAACACCATATATTTT. This receptor chain uses TRBV6-5 and TRBJ1-3; the junction holds 7 bases that match TRBD1. Measured from the cysteine to the phenylalanine, the CDR3 is 14 residues long. The CDR3 DNA has 42 bases and is translated from base 1. Here V drops 6 bases and J drops 3 bases, and the junction holds 5 bases not matched to any gene. The germline V gene yields MNHEY for CDR1 and SVGAGI for CDR2.